This section outlines one TCR beta chain sequence together with its context. The antigen remains unidentified. This specimen comes from a study of OX40 agonist ivuxolimab in advanced cancers. Overall study results and limits: Clones of CD4+ and CD8+ blood T cells grew by week 6 at doses of 0.1 to 3.0 mg/kg.

J lost 10 bases, V lost 8 bases, and 11 bases had no gene match. The CDR3 length is 13 residues. CDR1 is SNHLY, CDR2 FYNNEI, per germline. Here immunoSEQ multiplex PCR was the method, and the copy in TCRdb shows in-frame clones only, minus some. The sample lists around 80,000 clones; 65% to 90% were seen once. This sample comprised CD4+ or CD8+ T cells sorted from blood, obtained in a trial of the OX40 agonist ivuxolimab. V and J are TRBV2 and TRBJ1-1, with 9 positions matching TRBD1. This receptor was obtained from an adult with an advanced solid tumor such as melanoma, head and neck, liver or kidney cancer. CDR3 DNA sequence: TGTGCCAGCCGGGACAGGGATTTTCTAGGAGCTTTCTTT. This codes for CASRDRDFLGAFF. The variable domain in full, with the rest retrieved from reference TRBV2 and TRBJ1-1, is EPEVTQTPSHQVTQMGQEVILRCVPISNHLYFYWYRQILGQKVEFLVSFYNNEISEKSEIFDDQFSVERPDGSNFTLKIRSTKLEDSAMYFCASRDRDFLGAFFGQGTRLTVV.